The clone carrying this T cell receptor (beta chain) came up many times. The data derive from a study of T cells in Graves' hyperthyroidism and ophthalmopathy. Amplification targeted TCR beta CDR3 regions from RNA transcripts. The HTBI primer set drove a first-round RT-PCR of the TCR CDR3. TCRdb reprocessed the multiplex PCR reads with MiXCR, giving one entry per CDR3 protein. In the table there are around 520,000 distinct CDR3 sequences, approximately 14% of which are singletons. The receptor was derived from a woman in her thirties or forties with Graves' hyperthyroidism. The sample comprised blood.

CDR3 region: CASSLEANNEQFF. CDR3 bases: TGCGCCAGCAGCTTGGAAGCAAACAATGAGCAGTTCTTC. The chain is built from TRBV5-1 and TRBJ2-1; D uncertain. CDR3 length equals 13 residues. Germline CDR1 is SGHRS and CDR2 is YFSETQ. The V and J ends lost 0 bases and 5 bases respectively, with 6 bases between them.